These 30 T cell receptor beta chains came from one sample sequenced in a study of blood T cells in healthy people across ages. Next came a second PCR, run for about 7 to 12 cycles, which used a sample-barcoded 5' primer along with a J-beta primer mix. TCRdb independently ran MiXCR on the 5' RACE reads; one entry per CDR3 protein. The table shows approximately 960,000 distinct CDR3 sequences, with 25% to 35% occurring only once. The same sample was also studied in work on T cells of mothers and their children.

Source material: blood. These receptors originate from a woman aged 40 to 50 in good health.

In its sample, this clonotype was seen a few times. The chain carries TRBV28 and TRBJ2-4; 10 bases fit TRBD1. The J call may be mistaken, given a closer DNA end match to TRBJ2-7. CDR1 is MDHEN, CDR2 SYDVKM, per germline. This CDR3 has 15 amino acids. CDR3 loop: CASSLLGQGSDEQYF. CDR3 DNA: TGTGCCAGCAGTTTATTGGGACAGGGGTCGGACGAGCAGTACTTC.

This clonotype was counted a few times. The chain couples TRBV5-5 to TRBJ1-5; D is unresolved. Trimming took 2 bases from V and 7 from J, leaving 10 bases between them. Germline V gene data show CDR1 as SGHKS and CDR2 as YYEKEE (reference sequence). The CDR3 runs to 13 residues. CDR3 DNA: TGTGCCAGCAGCTTCTCTGATCGGCAGCCCCAGCATTTT. Its translation: CASSFSDRQPQHF.

In regard to this clonotype: Without the conserved terminal phenylalanine or tryptophan, this CDR3 likely stems from a read error. V usage is TRBV7-2 and J usage is TRBJ2-1; the match to TRBD1 covers 9 bases. The CDR3 totals 14 residues. V was pared by 4 bases and J by 4 bases, with 2 bases of the junction left unmatched. CDR1 SGHTA and CDR2 FQGNSA come from the germline V gene. The CDR3 DNA follows: TGTGCCAGCAGCTCGGACAGGGGTTACAATGAGCAGTTCTTA. Translated, it gives CASSSDRGYNEQFL.

The table lists this clonotype with many counts. The chain is built from TRBV29-1 and TRBJ2-7, with D tentatively TRBD2 (5 bases). V was shortened by 0 bases and J by 0 bases, with 12 bases between the two germline ends. Germline-derived CDR1 and CDR2 are SQVTM and ANQGSEA. This CDR3 comprises 15 residues. The DNA for the CDR3 is TGCAGCGTTGAAGATGCTAGCCGGAGCTCCTACGAGCAGTACTTC. Its protein is CSVEDASRSSYEQYF.

In its sample, this clonotype was seen many times. Relative to the germline gene, one junction end is altered; a read error may explain this. This chain joins TRBV12-3 or TRBV12-4 and TRBJ1-2; D possibly corresponds to TRBD1 (5 bases). This CDR3 has 15 amino acids. CDR3 sequence: CAGSPAGTDNYGYTF. CDR3 bases: TGTGCCGGCAGCCCCGCCGGGACCGACAACTATGGCTACACCTTC.

The chain couples TRBV6-5 to TRBJ2-3; TRBD2 might be the D (5 bases). V was clipped by 2 bases and J by 8 bases, with 14 bases between them. The CDR3 covers 14 residues. Germline-derived CDR1 and CDR2 are MNHEY and SVGAGI. DNA of the CDR3: TGTGCCAGCAGTTACGGTAGGGTCGCGGGTACGCAGTATTTT. It encodes CASSYGRVAGTQYF.

This clonotype was recorded a few times. The rearrangement links TRBV7-2 to TRBJ1-5, with D tentatively TRBD1 (5 bases). Germline values: CDR1 SGHTA, CDR2 FQGNSA. Trimming took off 0 bases at V and 0 bases at J, with 6 bases between the two ends. The CDR3 is made up of 15 amino acids. The CDR3 sequence: CASSLADSSNQPQHF. CDR3 nucleotide sequence: TGTGCCAGCAGCTTAGCCGACAGTAGCAATCAGCCCCAGCATTTT.

As regards this clonotype: This may stem from a read error, because a much larger clone lies one nucleotide away. The rearrangement uses TRBV5-1 and TRBJ1-2; a weak D match, TRBD1 (6 bases). The CDR3 is 14 amino acids. Germline lookup yields CDR1 SGHRS and CDR2 YFSETQ. The CDR3 sequence is CASSLEGEDYGHTF. The CDR3 DNA reads TGCGCCAGCAGCTTGGAGGGGGAGGACTATGGCCACACCTTC.

V and J are TRBV28 and TRBJ1-1, with 8 bases identical to TRBD1. The CDR3 loop spans 15 amino acids. Trimming took 3 bases from V and 5 from J; bases not matched to a gene: 8. Germline V gene sequence: CDR1 MDHEN, CDR2 SYDVKM. In nucleotides, the CDR3 is TGTGCCAGCAGTTTTCCGGGCAGGGGGCTTACTGAAGCTTTCTTT. Residues: CASSFPGRGLTEAFF.

In its sample, this clonotype was seen a few times. This chain joins TRBV6-1 and TRBJ1-5; D uncertain. The germline V and J ends were trimmed by 3 bases and 5 bases, with 14 bases remaining between them. The CDR3 contains 15 residues. Germline CDR1 and CDR2: MNHNS and SASEGT. The CDR3 is CASSDPGSTDQPQHF. Written as DNA, the CDR3 is TGTGCCAGCAGTGATCCCGGGTCGACGGATCAGCCCCAGCATTTT.

About this clonotype: With a much larger clone just one base away, this may be a read error. The chain has TRBV7-3 and TRBJ2-7; 7 nucleotides align to TRBD2. V lost 2 bases and J lost 2; bases outside the gene matches: 6. This CDR3 is built from 15 residues. Germline assignment: CDR1 SGHTA and CDR2 FQGTGA. The CDR3 region has the DNA TGTGCCAGCAGCTTAGGGGCGGGGGAACCCTACGAGCAGTACTTC. Its protein is CASSLGAGEPYEQYF.

In its sample, this clonotype was seen once. The germline gene is not matched at one end of the junction; a read error may be the cause. The chain employs TRBV10-3 and TRBJ1-1; TRBD1 agrees at 11 bases. Looked up from germline, CDR1 is ENHRY and CDR2 is SYGVKD. CDR3 length equals 16 residues. The CDR3 coding sequence is TGTGCCGTCAGTGAGTCTCGGGACAGGGGGGTCACTGAAGCTTTCTTT. This sequence encodes CAVSESRDRGVTEAFF.

V is TRBV2 and J is TRBJ1-5; the D gene is possibly TRBD1 (6 bases). Per the germline V gene, CDR1 is SNHLY and CDR2 is FYNNEI. Trimming removed 4 bases from V and 4 bases from J, with 11 bases in between. This CDR3 has 14 residues. This chain's CDR3 is CASSAGRGNQPQHF. Written as DNA, the CDR3 is TGTGCCAGCAGTGCGGGCAGGGGTAATCAGCCCCAGCATTTT. Variable domain in full (rest from reference TRBV2 and TRBJ1-5): EPEVTQTPSHQVTQMGQEVILRCVPISNHLYFYWYRQILGQKVEFLVSFYNNEISEKSEIFDDQFSVERPDGSNFTLKIRSTKLEDSAMYFCASSAGRGNQPQHFGDGTRLSIL.

The table lists this clonotype with a count of one. The rearrangement links TRBV7-2 to TRBJ1-2; TRBD1 aligns across 8 bases. V lost 2 bases to trimming and J lost 4 bases; unmatched junction nucleotides: 3. The CDR3 covers 14 residues. The germline CDR1 and CDR2 sequences are SGHTA and FQGNSA. The CDR3 region has the DNA TGTGCCAGCAGCTTAACGGACAGGGCCTATGGCTACACCTTC. Amino acids: CASSLTDRAYGYTF.

The chain joins TRBV9 to TRBJ2-7; the match to TRBD1 covers 9 bases. CDR3 length: 14 amino acids. Germline CDR1 is SGDLS and CDR2 is YYNGEE. V dropped 3 bases and J dropped 6; count of bases not matched to a gene: 7. The CDR3 spells CASSGWTGEGEQYF. DNA of the CDR3: TGTGCCAGCAGCGGTTGGACAGGGGAAGGCGAGCAGTACTTC.

To note about this clonotype: This may stem from a read error, because a much larger clone lies one nucleotide away. V is TRBV12-3 or TRBV12-4 and J is TRBJ2-4; a weak D match, TRBD2 (6 bases). The length of the CDR3 is 16 residues. The CDR3 is CTSSYTRRGFKNIQYF. CDR3 coding DNA: TGTACCAGCAGTTATACCCGGCGGGGTTTCAAAAACATTCAGTACTTC.

This clonotype was counted only a few times. The CDR3 DNA reads as TGTGCCAGCAGACGGACAGGGGGCCCCCTTGAAGCTTTCTTT. Translated, it gives CASRRTGGPLEAFF. The gene calls are TRBV7-2 and TRBJ1-1; 11 bases fit TRBD1. The CDR3 runs to 14 residues. V shed 6 bases and J 7 bases; nucleotides not matched to a gene: 7. Germline CDR1 reads SGHTA; CDR2 reads FQGNSA.

As concerns this clonotype: A much larger clone differs from this one at a single base, so this may be a read error. The rearrangement joins TRBV27 to TRBJ2-7; D is undetermined. The V end lost 6 bases, the J end lost 2 bases, and 11 bases lay between the germline ends. CDR1 is MNHEY, CDR2 SMNVEV, per germline (reference sequence). The CDR3 has 13 amino acids. CDR3 DNA: TGTGCCAGCAGCTCACCCCCCACCTACGAGCAGTACTTC. This encodes CASSSPPTYEQYF.

A remark on this clonotype: An end of the junction differs from the germline gene, which may be a read error. The rearrangement links TRBV5-6 to TRBJ2-6; possibly TRBD1 or TRBD2 for D (5 bases each). The CDR3 loop spans 15 amino acids. Germline-derived CDR1 and CDR2 are SGHDT and YYEEEE. CDR3 sequence reads: CASRPRGSRANVLTF. The CDR3 region has the DNA TGTGCCAGCAGACCCCGGGGCTCTAGGGCCAACGTCCTGACTTTC.

This clonotype was observed many times. This sequence joins TRBV12-3 or TRBV12-4 and TRBJ2-7; perhaps TRBD2 as D (6 bases). Trimming removed 7 bases at V and 4 bases at J, with 20 bases between. CDR3 length: 15 amino acids. The CDR3 coding sequence is TGTGCCAGCACCATTACGGGGGTCCGGGGATACGAGCAGTACTTC. It translates to CASTITGVRGYEQYF.

The chain couples TRBV6-2 or TRBV6-3 to TRBJ1-1; maybe TRBD1 (6 bases). This CDR3 has 15 amino acids. Trimming left V 5 bases short and J 2 bases short, with 15 bases between. Germline V gene data show CDR1 as MNHEY and CDR2 as SVGEGT. This chain's CDR3 is CASSITRQANTEAFF. CDR3 in DNA: TGTGCCAGCAGTATTACTAGACAGGCAAACACTGAAGCTTTCTTT.

The chain combines TRBV5-1 with TRBJ2-3; 10 bases are a match to TRBD2. V gave up 4 bases and J gave up 1 base; unmatched junction bases: 6. Germline V gene sequence: CDR1 SGHRS, CDR2 YFSETQ. There are 16 residues in the CDR3. The CDR3 DNA reads TGCGCCAGCAGCGCGGAGCGGGGGGGCCGCACAGATACGCAGTATTTT. Translation gives CASSAERGGRTDTQYF. The full variable domain, rest sourced from reference TRBV5-1 and TRBJ2-3, is KAGVTQTPRYLIKTRGQQVTLSCSPISGHRSVSWYQQTPGQGLQFLFEYFSETQRNKGNFPGRFSGRQFSNSRSEMNVSTLELGDSALYLCASSAERGGRTDTQYFGPGTRLTVL.

The chain joins TRBV7-2 to TRBJ2-5, with 8 bases lining up with TRBD2. The CDR3 covers 15 residues. CDR1 is SGHTA, CDR2 FQGNSA, per germline. V gave up 2 bases and J gave up 5 bases; unmatched junction bases: 7. The CDR3 DNA reads TGTGCCAGCAGCTTATCTCGGGGGGGCACTGAGACCCAGTACTTC. As protein: CASSLSRGGTETQYF.

This sequence joins TRBV20-1 and TRBJ2-1; D perhaps matches TRBD1 (6 bases). The CDR3 is made up of 13 amino acids. V lost 2 bases to trimming and J lost 6 bases, with 11 bases between them. Looked up from germline, CDR1 is DFQATT and CDR2 is SNEGSKA (reference sequence). The CDR3 bases are TGCAGTGCTAGATGGGGGCCGCGCAATGAGCAGTTCTTC. Amino acids: CSARWGPRNEQFF.

This clonotype showed up just a few times. The V gene is TRBV28, the J gene TRBJ1-2; D gene unclear. The CDR3 runs 14 residues. Between the trimmed V and J ends, which lost 10 bases and 4 bases, there was a span of 19 bases. Germline CDR1 and CDR2: MDHEN and SYDVKM. The CDR3 bases are TGTGCCATCAAAGTACAAGGAGATCCCTATGGCTACACCTTC. Its translation: CAIKVQGDPYGYTF.

DNA for the CDR3: TGCGCCAGCAGCTTGACCGGGCCTCAGCCCCAGCATTTT. Its translation: CASSLTGPQPQHF. The chain uses TRBV5-1 and TRBJ1-5; D not certain. V was cut by 1 base and J by 6 bases, with 8 bases left in between. Germline loops: CDR1 SGHRS, CDR2 YFSETQ. The CDR3 is made up of 13 amino acids.

The chain uses TRBV5-1 and TRBJ1-3; TRBD1 is a possible D gene (5 bases). The ends were cut back, 1 base at V and 0 bases at J, with 8 bases in the middle. The CDR3 sequence is 15 residues long. Germline values: CDR1 SGHRS, CDR2 YFSETQ. The CDR3: CASSLKGASGNTIYF. The CDR3 DNA is TGCGCCAGCAGCTTGAAAGGGGCCTCTGGAAACACCATATATTTT.

The rearrangement joins TRBV14 to TRBJ1-2, with D maybe TRBD1 (6 bases). The CDR3 extends over 15 amino acids. With 3 bases removed from V and 0 bases from J, the gap between germline ends came to 11 bases. Germline lookup yields CDR1 SGHDN and CDR2 FVKESK. The CDR3 spells CASSQDSGSNYGYTF. As DNA, the CDR3 is TGTGCCAGCAGCCAGGACAGTGGGTCTAACTATGGCTACACCTTC. Full variable domain (outside the CDR3, taken from reference TRBV14 and TRBJ1-2): EAGVTQFPSHSVIEKGQTVTLRCDPISGHDNLYWYRRVMGKEIKFLLHFVKESKQDESGMPNNRFLAERTGGTYSTLKVQPAELEDSGVYFCASSQDSGSNYGYTFGSGTRLTVV.

The V call is TRBV20-1, the J call TRBJ2-3, with TRBD2 as a possible D gene (5 bases). V was pared by 1 base and J by 2 bases, with 10 bases between. Germline loops: CDR1 DFQATT, CDR2 SNEGSKA (reference sequence). This CDR3 spans 14 amino acids. The CDR3 here is CSARGPRDTDTQYF. The CDR3 nucleotides read TGCAGTGCTAGAGGCCCGAGGGACACAGATACGCAGTATTTT.

This clonotype was counted at least ten times. The chain recombines TRBV29-1 with TRBJ1-2; D remains unclear. V lost 5 bases to trimming and J lost 7 bases, with 14 bases between them. The CDR3 loop spans 12 amino acids. The germline V gene has CDR1 SQVTM and CDR2 ANQGSEA. CDR3 in amino acids: CSVSLQLGGYTF. CDR3 bases: TGCAGCGTTAGTCTACAGTTAGGTGGCTACACCTTC.